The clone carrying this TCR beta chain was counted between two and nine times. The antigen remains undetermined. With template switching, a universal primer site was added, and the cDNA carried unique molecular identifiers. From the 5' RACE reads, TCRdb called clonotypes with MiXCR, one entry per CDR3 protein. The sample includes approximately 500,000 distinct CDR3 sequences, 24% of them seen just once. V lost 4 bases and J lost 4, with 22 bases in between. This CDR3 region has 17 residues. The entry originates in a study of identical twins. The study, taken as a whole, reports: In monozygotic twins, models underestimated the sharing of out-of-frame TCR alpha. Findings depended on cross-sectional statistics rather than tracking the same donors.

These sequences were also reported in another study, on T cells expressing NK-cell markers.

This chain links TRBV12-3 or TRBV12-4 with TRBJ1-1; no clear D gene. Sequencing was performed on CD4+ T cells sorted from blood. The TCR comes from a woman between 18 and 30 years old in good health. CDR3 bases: TGTGCCAGCAGTTCACCGCATTTCGCAGGCTTGGGCACTGAAGCTTTCTTT. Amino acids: CASSSPHFAGLGTEAFF.